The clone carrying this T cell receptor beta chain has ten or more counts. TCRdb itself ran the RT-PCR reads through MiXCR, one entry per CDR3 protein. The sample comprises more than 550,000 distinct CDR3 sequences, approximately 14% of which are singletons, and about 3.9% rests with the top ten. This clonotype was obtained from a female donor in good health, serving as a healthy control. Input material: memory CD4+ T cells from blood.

Here the CDR3 DNA reads TGTGCCAGCAGCTTAGTACAAGCCGGGAACACTGAAGCTTTCTTT. Amino acid sequence: CASSLVQAGNTEAFF. The V and J genes are TRBV7-6 and TRBJ1-1, with unresolved D. CDR1 and CDR2 from the germline V gene are SGHVS and FNYEAQ. V was cut by 1 base and J by 1 base, with 10 bases left in between. The CDR3 runs 15 residues.